The entry below gives a single TCR beta chain sequence along with its context. These data come from a study of blood T cell repertoires in COVID-19. Sequencing used immunoSEQ multiplex PCR; TCRdb keeps in-frame clones, though not all of them. This sample has roughly 290,000 clones, with just under 85% found just once. Input material: peripheral blood. The source is a woman aged 45-65 years with active or convalescent COVID-19.

The CDR3 DNA follows: TGCGCCAGCAGAAAGGGACTAGCGGGAAGATACGAGCAGTACTTC. Amino acid sequence: CASRKGLAGRYEQYF. The J gene is TRBJ2-7, the V gene TRBV4-1; 13 bases are shared with TRBD2. This CDR3 is 15 amino acids long. Germline CDR1 reads MGHRA; CDR2 reads YSYEKL. Unmatched junction bases numbered 6, after V lost 6 bases and J lost 4 bases.